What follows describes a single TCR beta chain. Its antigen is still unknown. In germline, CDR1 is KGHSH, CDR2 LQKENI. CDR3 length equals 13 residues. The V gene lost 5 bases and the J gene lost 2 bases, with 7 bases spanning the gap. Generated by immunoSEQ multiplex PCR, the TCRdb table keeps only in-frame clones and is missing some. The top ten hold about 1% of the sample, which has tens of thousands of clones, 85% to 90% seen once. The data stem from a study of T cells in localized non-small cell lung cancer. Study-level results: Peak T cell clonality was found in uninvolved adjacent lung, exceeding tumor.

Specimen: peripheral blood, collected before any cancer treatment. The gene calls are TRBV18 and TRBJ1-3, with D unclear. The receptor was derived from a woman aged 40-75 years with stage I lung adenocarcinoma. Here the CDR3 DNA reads TGTGCCAGCTCAGATGGGACTGGAAACACCATATATTTT. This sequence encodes CASSDGTGNTIYF.